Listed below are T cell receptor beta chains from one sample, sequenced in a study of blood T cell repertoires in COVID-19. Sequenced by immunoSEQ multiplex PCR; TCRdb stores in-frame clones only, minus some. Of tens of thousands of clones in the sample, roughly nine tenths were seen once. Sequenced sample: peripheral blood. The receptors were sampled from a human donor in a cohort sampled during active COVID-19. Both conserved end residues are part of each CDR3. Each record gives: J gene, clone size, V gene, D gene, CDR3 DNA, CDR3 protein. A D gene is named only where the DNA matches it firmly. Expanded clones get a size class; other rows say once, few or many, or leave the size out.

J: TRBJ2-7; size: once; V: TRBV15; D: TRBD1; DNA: TGTGCCACCAGCAGCCTCGGGACAGATTCCTACGAGCAGTACTTC; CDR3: CATSSLGTDSYEQYF
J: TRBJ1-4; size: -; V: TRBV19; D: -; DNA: TGTGCCAGTTCCCAGAGCGGCCTAGGAGGGGAAAAACTGTTTTTT; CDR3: CASSQSGLGGEKLFF
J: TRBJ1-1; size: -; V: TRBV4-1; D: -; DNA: TGCGCCAGCAGCCAAGGGGGAGGAGTGGGTAGGACTGAAGCTTTCTTT; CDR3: CASSQGGGVGRTEAFF
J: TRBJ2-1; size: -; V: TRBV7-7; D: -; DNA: TGTGCTAGCAGCTTAGGAGCTGACATAAGCTCCTACAATGAGCAGTTCTTC; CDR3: CASSLGADISSYNEQFF
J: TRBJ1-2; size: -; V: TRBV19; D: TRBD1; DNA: TGTGCCAGTAGGCAGGGGGCTAATGGCTACACCTTC; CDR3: CASRQGANGYTF
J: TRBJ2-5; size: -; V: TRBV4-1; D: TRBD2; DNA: TGCGCCAGCAGCCAGATGGGAGGGACTTCTCAAGAGACCCAGTACTTC; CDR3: CASSQMGGTSQETQYF
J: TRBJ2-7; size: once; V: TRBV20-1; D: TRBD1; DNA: TGCAGTGCTAGTCCCGGGACAGGGTTGAGCGAGCAGTACTTC; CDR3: CSASPGTGLSEQYF
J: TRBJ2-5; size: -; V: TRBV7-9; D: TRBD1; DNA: TGTGCCAGCAGCCGGACAGGGCTGGGCCAAGAGACCCAGTACTTC; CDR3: CASSRTGLGQETQYF
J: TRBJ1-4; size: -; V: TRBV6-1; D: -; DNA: TGTGCCAGCAGTGAAATCAGGCTTAATGAAAAACTGTTTTTT; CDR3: CASSEIRLNEKLFF
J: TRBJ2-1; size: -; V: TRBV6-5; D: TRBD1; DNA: TGTGCCAGCGGGACAGGGGGTGTTAATGAGCAGTTCTTC; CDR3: CASGTGGVNEQFF
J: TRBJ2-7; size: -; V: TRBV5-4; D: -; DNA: TGTGCCAGCAGCTTGGCAGGGGCACGTTCCTACGAGCAGTACTTC; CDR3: CASSLAGARSYEQYF
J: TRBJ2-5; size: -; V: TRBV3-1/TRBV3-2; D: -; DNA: TGTGCCAGCAGCCAAGGAACCGGGGGAGGAGAGACCCAGTACTTC; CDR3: CASSQGTGGGETQYF
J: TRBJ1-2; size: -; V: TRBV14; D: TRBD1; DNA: TGTGCCAGCAGCCAAGCGCAGGGGGTCAGCTATGGCTACACCTTC; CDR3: CASSQAQGVSYGYTF
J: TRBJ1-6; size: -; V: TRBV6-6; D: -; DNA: TGTGCCAGCAGTCCCTTTCTGGGACTCGGCCACCCCTCCTATAATTCACCCCTCCACTTT; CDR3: CASSPFLGLGHPSYNSPLHF
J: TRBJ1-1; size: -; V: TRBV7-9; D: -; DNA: TGTGCCAGCAGCTCCTACAGGGTGGGGTCTGTAGCTTTCTTT; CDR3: CASSSYRVGSVAFF